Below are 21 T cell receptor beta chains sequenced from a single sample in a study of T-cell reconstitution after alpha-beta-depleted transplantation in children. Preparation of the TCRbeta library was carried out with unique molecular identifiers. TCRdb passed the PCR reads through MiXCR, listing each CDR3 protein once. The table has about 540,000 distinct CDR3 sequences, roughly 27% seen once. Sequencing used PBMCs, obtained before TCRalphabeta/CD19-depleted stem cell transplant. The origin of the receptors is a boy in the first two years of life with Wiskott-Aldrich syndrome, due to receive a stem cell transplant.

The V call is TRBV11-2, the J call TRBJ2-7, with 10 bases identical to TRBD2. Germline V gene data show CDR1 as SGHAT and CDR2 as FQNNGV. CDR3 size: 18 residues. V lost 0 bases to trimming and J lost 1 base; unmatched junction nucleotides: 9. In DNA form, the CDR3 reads TGTGCCAGCAGCTTAGAGCCTAGCGGGAGAGTTAGTTCCTACGAGCAGTACTTC. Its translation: CASSLEPSGRVSSYEQYF.

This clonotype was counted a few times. The CDR3 region is CASSSGTTRQFF. The CDR3 bases are TGTGCCAGCAGCTCAGGGACTACCCGGCAGTTCTTC. V gene TRBV7-2 combines with J gene TRBJ2-1; 7 bases fit TRBD2. CDR1 is SGHTA, CDR2 FQGNSA, per germline. Trimming took 4 bases from V and 12 from J; bases not matched to a gene: 6. The CDR3 sequence is 12 residues long.

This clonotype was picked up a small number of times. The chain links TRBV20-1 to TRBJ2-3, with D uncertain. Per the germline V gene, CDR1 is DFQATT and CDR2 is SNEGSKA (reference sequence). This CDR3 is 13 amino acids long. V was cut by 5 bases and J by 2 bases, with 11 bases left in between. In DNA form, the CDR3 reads TGCAGTGCTCAGGACCGGACCACAGATACGCAGTATTTT. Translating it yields CSAQDRTTDTQYF.

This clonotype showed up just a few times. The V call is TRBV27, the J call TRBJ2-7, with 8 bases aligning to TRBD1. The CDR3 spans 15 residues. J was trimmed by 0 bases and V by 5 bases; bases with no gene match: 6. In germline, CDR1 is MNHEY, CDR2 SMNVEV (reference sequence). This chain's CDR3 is CASSIDRGLSYEQYF. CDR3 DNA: TGTGCCAGCAGTATAGACAGGGGCCTCTCCTACGAGCAGTACTTC.

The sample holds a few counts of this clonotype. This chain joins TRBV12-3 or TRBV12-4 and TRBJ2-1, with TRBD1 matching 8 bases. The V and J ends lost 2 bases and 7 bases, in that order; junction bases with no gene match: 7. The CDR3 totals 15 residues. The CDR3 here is CASSLPRGPPNEQFF. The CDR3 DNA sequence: TGTGCCAGCAGTTTACCCAGGGGGCCCCCAAATGAGCAGTTCTTC.

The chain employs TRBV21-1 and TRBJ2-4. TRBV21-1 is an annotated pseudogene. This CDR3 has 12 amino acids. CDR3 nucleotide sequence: TGTGCCAGCAGCAAAGGAGTACTGGTTCAGTACTTC. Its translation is CASSKGVLVQYF.

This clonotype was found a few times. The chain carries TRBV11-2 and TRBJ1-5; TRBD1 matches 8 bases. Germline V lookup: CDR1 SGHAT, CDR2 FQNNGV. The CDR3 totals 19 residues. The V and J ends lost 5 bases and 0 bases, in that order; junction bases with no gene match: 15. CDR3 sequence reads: CASSIKGQASPYSNQPQHF. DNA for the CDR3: TGTGCCAGCAGCATTAAGGGACAGGCGTCTCCCTATAGCAATCAGCCCCAGCATTTT. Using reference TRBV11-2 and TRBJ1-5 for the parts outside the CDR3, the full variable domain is EAGVAQSPRYKIIEKRQSVAFWCNPISGHATLYWYQQILGQGPKLLIQFQNNGVVDDSQLPKDRFSAERLKGVDSTLKIQPAKLEDSAVYLCASSIKGQASPYSNQPQHFGDGTRLSIL.

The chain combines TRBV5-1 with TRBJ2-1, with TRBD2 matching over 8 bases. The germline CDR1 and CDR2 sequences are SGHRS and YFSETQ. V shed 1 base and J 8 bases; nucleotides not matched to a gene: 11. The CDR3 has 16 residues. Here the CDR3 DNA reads TGCGCCAGCAGCTTGTGGTACAGCGGGAGCGGGTATGAGCAGTTCTTC. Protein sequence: CASSLWYSGSGYEQFF.

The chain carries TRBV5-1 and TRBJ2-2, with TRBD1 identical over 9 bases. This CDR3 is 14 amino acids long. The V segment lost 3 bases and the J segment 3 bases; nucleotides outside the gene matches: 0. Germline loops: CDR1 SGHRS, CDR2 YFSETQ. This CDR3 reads CASSWTGDTGELFF. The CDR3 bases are TGCGCCAGCAGCTGGACAGGGGACACCGGGGAGCTGTTTTTT.

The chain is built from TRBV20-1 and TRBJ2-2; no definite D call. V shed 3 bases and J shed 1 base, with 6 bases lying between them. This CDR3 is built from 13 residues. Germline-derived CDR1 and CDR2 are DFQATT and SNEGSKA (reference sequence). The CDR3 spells CSARVQNTGELFF. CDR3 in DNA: TGCAGTGCTAGGGTCCAGAACACCGGGGAGCTGTTTTTT.

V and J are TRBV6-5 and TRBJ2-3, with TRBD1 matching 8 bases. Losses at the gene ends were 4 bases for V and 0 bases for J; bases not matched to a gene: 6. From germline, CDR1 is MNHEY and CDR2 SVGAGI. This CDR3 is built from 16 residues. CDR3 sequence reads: CASSSLRTGSTDTQYF. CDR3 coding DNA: TGTGCCAGCAGTTCGCTCCGGACAGGGAGCACAGATACGCAGTATTTT.

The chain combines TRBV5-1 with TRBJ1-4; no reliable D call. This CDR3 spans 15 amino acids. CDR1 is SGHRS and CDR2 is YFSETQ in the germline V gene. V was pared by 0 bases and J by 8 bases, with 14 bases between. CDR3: CASSLEGQPGEKLFF. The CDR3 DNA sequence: TGCGCCAGCAGCTTGGAAGGTCAGCCTGGGGAAAAACTGTTTTTT.

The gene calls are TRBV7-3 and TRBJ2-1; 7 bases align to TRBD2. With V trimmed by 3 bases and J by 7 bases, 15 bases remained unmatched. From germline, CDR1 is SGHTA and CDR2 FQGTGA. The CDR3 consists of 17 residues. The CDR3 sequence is CASSFLGVPGGGNEQFF. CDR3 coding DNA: TGTGCCAGCAGCTTCCTCGGAGTGCCGGGAGGAGGGAATGAGCAGTTCTTC.

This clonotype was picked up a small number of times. As DNA, the CDR3 is TGCGCCAGCAGCTCATATAAATCCTACGAGCAGTACTTC. Its protein is CASSSYKSYEQYF. J is TRBJ2-7 and V is TRBV5-1; D ambiguous. This CDR3 has 13 amino acids. Germline CDR1 and CDR2: SGHRS and YFSETQ. Trimming stripped 3 bases from V and 1 base from J, with 8 bases between.

The CDR3 region is CASSLDPGQPQHF. The CDR3 DNA reads as TGCGCCAGCAGCTTGGACCCGGGACAGCCCCAGCATTTT. The gene calls are TRBV5-1 and TRBJ1-5; unclear D gene. Germline CDR1 and CDR2: SGHRS and YFSETQ. CDR3 length: 13 amino acids. V lost 0 bases to trimming and J lost 7 bases, with 8 bases between them.

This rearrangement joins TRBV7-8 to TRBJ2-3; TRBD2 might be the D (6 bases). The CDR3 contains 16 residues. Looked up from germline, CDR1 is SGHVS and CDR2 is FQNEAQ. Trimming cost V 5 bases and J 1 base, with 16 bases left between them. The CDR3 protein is CASSPREAFRTDTQYF. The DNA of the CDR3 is TGTGCCAGCAGCCCCAGGGAGGCCTTTCGCACAGATACGCAGTATTTT.

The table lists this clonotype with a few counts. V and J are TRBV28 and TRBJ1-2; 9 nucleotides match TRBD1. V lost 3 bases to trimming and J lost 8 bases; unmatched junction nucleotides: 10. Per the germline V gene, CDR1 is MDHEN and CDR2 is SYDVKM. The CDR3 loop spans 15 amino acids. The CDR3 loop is CASSFGDRASMGYTF. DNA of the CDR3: TGTGCCAGCAGTTTTGGGGACAGGGCCTCTATGGGCTACACCTTC.

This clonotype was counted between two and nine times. The CDR3 loop is CASSQDFGSWAFF. DNA of the CDR3: TGTGCCAGCAGCCAAGATTTCGGTAGTTGGGCTTTCTTT. This rearrangement joins TRBV3-1 to TRBJ1-1, with no clear D. This CDR3 contains 13 residues. In germline, CDR1 is LGHDT, CDR2 YNNKEL (reference sequence). Trimming left V 0 bases short and J 11 bases short, with 13 bases between.

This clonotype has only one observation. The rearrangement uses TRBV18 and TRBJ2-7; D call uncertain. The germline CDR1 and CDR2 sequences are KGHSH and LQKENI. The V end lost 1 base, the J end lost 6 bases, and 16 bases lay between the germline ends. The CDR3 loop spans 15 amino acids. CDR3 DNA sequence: TGTGCCAGCTCACCACTTACACAGTTGGCTGGCGAGCAGTACTTC. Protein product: CASSPLTQLAGEQYF.

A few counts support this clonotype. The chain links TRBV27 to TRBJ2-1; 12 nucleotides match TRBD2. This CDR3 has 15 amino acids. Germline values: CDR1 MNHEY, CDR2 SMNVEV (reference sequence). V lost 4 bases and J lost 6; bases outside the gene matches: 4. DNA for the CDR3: TGTGCCAGCAGTTCACCGACTAGCGGGGGCAATGAGCAGTTCTTC. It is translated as CASSSPTSGGNEQFF.

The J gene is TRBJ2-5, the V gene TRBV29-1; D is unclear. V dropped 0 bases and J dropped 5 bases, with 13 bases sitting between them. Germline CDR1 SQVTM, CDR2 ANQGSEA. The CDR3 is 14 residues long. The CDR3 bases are TGCAGCGTTGAAGATCAGAGGAGATCGGAGACCCAGTACTTC. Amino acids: CSVEDQRRSETQYF. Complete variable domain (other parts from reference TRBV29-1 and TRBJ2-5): SAVISQKPSRDICQRGTSLTIQCQVDSQVTMMFWYRQQPGQSLTLIATANQGSEATYESGFVIDKFPISRPNLTFSTLTVSNMSPEDSSIYLCSVEDQRRSETQYFGPGTRLLVL.